Shown below are 26 T cell receptor beta chains from a single sample sequenced in a study of cytomegalovirus exposure and HLA in healthy donors. The PCR employed 60 Vbeta primers together with 13 Jbeta primers. Profiled with immunoSEQ multiplex PCR; TCRdb holds only in-frame clones, not every one. The profile covers 150,000 to 200,000 clones, with around 80% appearing a single time and 1.4% to 1.5% taken by the ten largest. The sequenced sample was PBMCs. All receptors derive from a man aged 18 to 29 in good health and CMV-seronegative.

Only one count was recorded for this clone. The V gene is TRBV19, the J gene TRBJ2-7; D may be TRBD1 (6 bases). Germline V gene data show CDR1 as LNHDA and CDR2 as SQIVND (reference sequence). The CDR3 runs to 14 residues. V lost 3 bases to trimming and J lost 7 bases, with 16 bases between them. This chain's CDR3 is CASSMEQGVKEQYF. CDR3 DNA: TGTGCCAGTAGTATGGAACAGGGTGTGAAGGAGCAGTACTTC.

The chain recombines TRBV19 with TRBJ1-1; D perhaps matches TRBD1 (6 bases). The CDR3 is made up of 10 amino acids. Per germline, CDR1 LNHDA and CDR2 SQIVND (reference sequence). V lost 9 bases and J 9 bases, leaving 11 bases between the germline ends. CDR3 in DNA: TGTGCCAGCAAGGACAGAAAAGCTTTCTTT. Translating gives CASKDRKAFF.

The CDR3, as DNA: TGTGCCAGCAGCGCCCCGGGACAGGGGTGGGCCGGGGAGCTGTTTTTT. The encoded protein is CASSAPGQGWAGELFF. This rearrangement joins TRBV9 to TRBJ2-2, with 10 bases lining up with TRBD1. The CDR3 contains 16 residues. The V gene's germline CDR1 is SGDLS and CDR2 YYNGEE. V dropped 3 bases and J dropped 6; count of bases not matched to a gene: 8.

The V gene is TRBV2, the J gene TRBJ1-2; D perhaps matches TRBD1 (6 bases). Trimming took off 4 bases at V and 6 bases at J, with 15 bases between the two ends. CDR1 is SNHLY and CDR2 is FYNNEI in the germline V gene. The CDR3 has 14 amino acids. DNA of the CDR3: TGTGCCAGCAGTGTCCTCACAGGGAAGAATGGCTACACCTTC. Encoded protein: CASSVLTGKNGYTF.

The chain recombines TRBV28 with TRBJ2-1; D is possibly TRBD2 (5 bases). V was pared by 6 bases and J by 0 bases, with 9 bases between. Germline V CDR1 and CDR2: MDHEN, SYDVKM. The CDR3 covers 14 residues. CDR3 residues: CASRDYSSYNEQFF. In nucleotides, the CDR3 is TGTGCCAGCAGAGACTATTCCTCCTACAATGAGCAGTTCTTC.

This chain uses TRBV5-6 with TRBJ2-1, with 8 bases identical to TRBD2. Germline lookup yields CDR1 SGHDT and CDR2 YYEEEE. The junction had 9 bases not matched to a gene; V was cut back by 5 bases and J by 2 bases. This CDR3 comprises 16 residues. In DNA, the CDR3 is TGTGCCAGCAGAACGCGGGCGGGAGGCCCCTACAATGAGCAGTTCTTC. Protein sequence: CASRTRAGGPYNEQFF. Filled out from reference TRBV5-6 and TRBJ2-1, the complete variable domain reads DAGVTQSPTHLIKTRGQQVTLRCSPKSGHDTVSWYQQALGQGPQFIFQYYEEEERQRGNFPDRFSGHQFPNYSSELNVNALLLGDSALYLCASRTRAGGPYNEQFFGPGTRLTVL.

The chain joins TRBV29-1 to TRBJ2-3; 10 nucleotides line up with TRBD2. Germline V lookup: CDR1 SQVTM, CDR2 ANQGSEA. CDR3 length: 15 amino acids. V trimming: 1 base; J trimming: 4 bases; junction bases outside the gene matches: 5. In nucleotides, the CDR3 is TGCAGCGTTGAAGGAGCGGGGGGGTTATCAGATACGCAGTATTTT. It codes for CSVEGAGGLSDTQYF.

This clone turned up a few times. The J gene is TRBJ1-5, the V gene TRBV30, with D uncertain. The V and J ends lost 2 bases and 4 bases respectively, with 15 bases between them. CDR3 length: 15 amino acids. The germline V gene encodes CDR1 GTSNPN and CDR2 SVGIG (reference sequence). Here the CDR3 reads CAWSPPVAGNQPQHF. As DNA, the CDR3 is TGTGCCTGGAGTCCCCCCGTGGCGGGGAATCAGCCCCAGCATTTT.

The J gene is TRBJ2-5, the V gene TRBV5-6, with a tentative D call TRBD2 (5 bases). The germline CDR1 and CDR2 sequences are SGHDT and YYEEEE. This CDR3 spans 13 amino acids. V lost 3 bases, J lost 2 bases, and 8 bases lay in between. CDR3 sequence: CASSWWEQETQYF. CDR3 nucleotides: TGTGCCAGCAGCTGGTGGGAGCAAGAGACCCAGTACTTC.

The chain combines TRBV29-1 with TRBJ2-7; 10 bases fit TRBD2. CDR3 length: 16 amino acids. Germline CDR1 SQVTM, CDR2 ANQGSEA. The DNA for the CDR3 is TGCAGTCACCGGGCTAGCGGGAGTTCTAGGTCCTACGAGCAGTACTTC. Encoded protein: CSHRASGSSRSYEQYF.

V usage is TRBV29-1 and J usage is TRBJ2-5, with TRBD2 matching over 13 bases. The DNA matches TRBJ2-7 better at its end, which makes the J call doubtful. The V gene's germline CDR1 is SQVTM and CDR2 ANQGSEA. There are 14 residues in the CDR3. The CDR3 DNA sequence: TGCAGCGCCATGACTAGCGGGAGGTCCTACGAGCAGTACTTC. Its protein product is CSAMTSGRSYEQYF.

The chain uses TRBV6-6 and TRBJ1-5; D not resolved. CDR1 MNHNY and CDR2 SVGAGI come from the germline V gene (reference sequence). This CDR3 has 14 residues. Trimming left V 10 bases short and J 0 bases short, with 13 bases between. The DNA of the CDR3 is TGTGCCACTACTAATGCTTATAGCAATCAGCCCCAGCATTTT. It specifies CATTNAYSNQPQHF.

This sequence joins TRBV5-4 and TRBJ2-5; TRBD2 matches at 10 bases. Germline lookup yields CDR1 SGHNT and CDR2 YYREEE (reference sequence). The CDR3 consists of 18 residues. Trimming removed 4 bases from V and 0 bases from J; junction bases left unmatched: 12. This chain's CDR3 is CASSAHGLAGAYQETQYF. As DNA, the CDR3 is TGTGCCAGCAGCGCCCACGGTCTAGCGGGAGCCTACCAAGAGACCCAGTACTTC.

The V call is TRBV6-5, the J call TRBJ2-7; TRBD1 aligns across 7 bases. Germline V gene data show CDR1 as MNHEY and CDR2 as SVGAGI. V lost 2 bases to trimming and J lost 4 bases; unmatched junction nucleotides: 8. The CDR3 consists of 15 residues. The CDR3 coding sequence is TGTGCCAGCAGTTACAACGGGCAGGGGGTATACGAGCAGTACTTC. It translates to CASSYNGQGVYEQYF.

The count of this clone is one. The V call is TRBV7-3, the J call TRBJ2-1; TRBD2 matches 8 bases. V lost 0 bases to trimming and J lost 8 bases; unmatched junction nucleotides: 12. Germline V gene sequence: CDR1 SGHTA, CDR2 FQGTGA. The CDR3 spans 17 residues. Here the CDR3 reads CASSLTLYSGSQDEQFF. The CDR3 DNA follows: TGTGCCAGCAGCTTAACTCTTTACAGCGGGAGTCAGGATGAGCAGTTCTTC.

V and J are TRBV6-5 and TRBJ1-2; perhaps TRBD1 as D (6 bases). Trimming removed 2 bases at V and 6 bases at J, with 10 bases between. The CDR3 has 13 residues. Germline assignment: CDR1 MNHEY and CDR2 SVGAGI. The CDR3 DNA follows: TGTGCCAGCAGTTACGCGGGGGCTGATGGCTACACCTTC. This translates into CASSYAGADGYTF.

V usage is TRBV27 and J usage is TRBJ2-7; 9 positions agree with TRBD1. Trimming removed 8 bases from V and 0 bases from J; junction bases left unmatched: 5. The CDR3 is made up of 14 amino acids. Germline-derived CDR1 and CDR2 are MNHEY and SMNVEV (reference sequence). The DNA of the CDR3 is TGTGCCAGCGGGGGACAGGGACGCTCCTACGAGCAGTACTTC. Its protein is CASGGQGRSYEQYF.

The CDR3 reads CASSLVTGHNQPQHF. The CDR3 DNA reads as TGTGCCAGCAGTTTGGTAACAGGGCACAATCAGCCCCAGCATTTT. The J gene is TRBJ1-5, the V gene TRBV27; perhaps TRBD1 as D (6 bases). CDR3 length equals 15 residues. Germline CDR1 and CDR2: MNHEY and SMNVEV (reference sequence). V lost 3 bases and J 3 bases, leaving 12 bases between the germline ends.

The chain combines TRBV5-1 with TRBJ1-3; D possibly corresponds to TRBD1 (6 bases). The V and J ends lost 0 bases and 3 bases respectively, with 16 bases between them. From germline, CDR1 is SGHRS and CDR2 YFSETQ. The CDR3 loop spans 17 amino acids. The CDR3 spells CASSLVPGGLGGNTIYF. CDR3 DNA: TGCGCCAGCAGCTTGGTTCCCGGGGGGCTAGGTGGAAACACCATATATTTT.

The chain couples TRBV7-3 to TRBJ2-2, with a possible D match to TRBD1 (6 bases). Germline V gene data show CDR1 as SGHTA and CDR2 as FQGTGA. V was trimmed by 3 bases and J by 2 bases, leaving 16 bases between them. The CDR3 has 17 amino acids. In DNA, the CDR3 is TGTGCCAGCAGCTTTGGTCGGCAGGGGCCTAACACCGGGGAGCTGTTTTTT. It yields the protein CASSFGRQGPNTGELFF.

The genes are TRBV4-1 and TRBJ2-1, with D possibly TRBD2 on 5 matching bases. Germline V lookup: CDR1 MGHRA, CDR2 YSYEKL. The CDR3 extends over 16 amino acids. V was clipped by 4 bases and J by 3 bases, with 16 bases between them. In DNA, the CDR3 is TGCGCCAGCAGCCCCCCGGGGAGCACCCTCTACAATGAGCAGTTCTTC. Protein product: CASSPPGSTLYNEQFF.

The J gene is TRBJ2-3, the V gene TRBV2; 9 bases align to TRBD2. J lost 3 bases, V lost 7 bases, and 11 bases had no gene match. There are 16 residues in the CDR3. Germline loops: CDR1 SNHLY, CDR2 FYNNEI. The CDR3 loop is CASTGGGAFPTDTQYF. CDR3 DNA sequence: TGTGCCAGCACTGGCGGGGGGGCCTTTCCTACAGATACGCAGTATTTT. Combining the CDR3 with reference TRBV2 and TRBJ2-3 gives the whole variable domain EPEVTQTPSHQVTQMGQEVILRCVPISNHLYFYWYRQILGQKVEFLVSFYNNEISEKSEIFDDQFSVERPDGSNFTLKIRSTKLEDSAMYFCASTGGGAFPTDTQYFGPGTRLTVL.

The gene calls are TRBV21-1 and TRBJ1-5. TRBV21-1 is a pseudogene segment. The length of the CDR3 is 17 residues. Here the CDR3 reads CASSKARGAWRAQPQHF. The CDR3 nucleotides are TGTGCCAGCAGCAAAGCCCGGGGCGCATGGAGGGCCCAGCCCCAGCATTTT.

The rearrangement uses TRBV15 and TRBJ2-7, with a possible D match to TRBD2 (5 bases). Germline-derived CDR1 and CDR2 are LNHNV and YYDKDF (reference sequence). The CDR3 consists of 14 residues. V lost 11 bases to trimming and J lost 6 bases, with 23 bases between them. The CDR3 DNA sequence: TGTGCCTCATTCCCGTTAGAGGCCGGGATCGAGCAGTACTTC. This gives the protein CASFPLEAGIEQYF. The full variable domain, in which reference TRBV15 and TRBJ2-7 provide the parts outside the CDR3, is DAMVIQNPRYQVTQFGKPVTLSCSQTLNHNVMYWYQQKSSQAPKLLFHYYDKDFNNEADTPDNFQSRRPNTSFCFLDIRSPGLGDTAMYLCASFPLEAGIEQYFGPGTRLTVT.

The chain couples TRBV6-6 to TRBJ2-7; no firm D call. Germline assignment: CDR1 MNHNY and CDR2 SVGAGI (reference sequence). The CDR3 sequence is 14 residues long. V lost 2 bases and J 2 bases, leaving 10 bases between the germline ends. The CDR3 spells CASSYEVDTYEQYF. CDR3 in DNA: TGTGCCAGCAGTTACGAGGTGGATACCTACGAGCAGTACTTC.

The chain joins TRBV6-6 to TRBJ2-2; perhaps TRBD1 as D (6 bases). Trimming took 2 bases from V and 2 from J, leaving 9 bases between them. This CDR3 has 15 amino acids. Germline values: CDR1 MNHNY, CDR2 SVGAGI (reference sequence). The CDR3 region has the DNA TGTGCCAGCAGTTACCCGGGACAAAACACCGGGGAGCTGTTTTTT. Its protein product is CASSYPGQNTGELFF.